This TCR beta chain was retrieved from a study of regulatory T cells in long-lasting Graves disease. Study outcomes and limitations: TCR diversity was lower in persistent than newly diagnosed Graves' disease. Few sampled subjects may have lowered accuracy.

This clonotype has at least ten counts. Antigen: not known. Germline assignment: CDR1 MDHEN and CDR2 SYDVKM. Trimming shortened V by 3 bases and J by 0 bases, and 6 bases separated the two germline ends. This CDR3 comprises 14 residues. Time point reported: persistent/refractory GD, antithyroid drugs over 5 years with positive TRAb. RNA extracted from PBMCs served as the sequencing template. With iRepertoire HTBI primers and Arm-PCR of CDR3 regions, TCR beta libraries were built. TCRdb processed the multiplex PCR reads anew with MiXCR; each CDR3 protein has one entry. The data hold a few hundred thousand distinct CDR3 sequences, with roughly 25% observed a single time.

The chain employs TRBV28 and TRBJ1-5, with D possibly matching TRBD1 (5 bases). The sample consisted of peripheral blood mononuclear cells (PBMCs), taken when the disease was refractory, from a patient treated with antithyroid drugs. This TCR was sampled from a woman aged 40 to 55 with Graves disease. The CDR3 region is CASSLTVSNQPQHF. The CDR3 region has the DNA TGTGCCAGCAGTTTGACAGTTAGCAATCAGCCCCAGCATTTT. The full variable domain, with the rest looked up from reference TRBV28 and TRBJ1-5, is DVKVTQSSRYLVKRTGEKVFLECVQDMDHENMFWYRQDPGLGLRLIYFSYDVKMKEKGDIPEGYSVSREKKERFSLILESASTNQTSMYLCASSLTVSNQPQHFGDGTRLSIL.